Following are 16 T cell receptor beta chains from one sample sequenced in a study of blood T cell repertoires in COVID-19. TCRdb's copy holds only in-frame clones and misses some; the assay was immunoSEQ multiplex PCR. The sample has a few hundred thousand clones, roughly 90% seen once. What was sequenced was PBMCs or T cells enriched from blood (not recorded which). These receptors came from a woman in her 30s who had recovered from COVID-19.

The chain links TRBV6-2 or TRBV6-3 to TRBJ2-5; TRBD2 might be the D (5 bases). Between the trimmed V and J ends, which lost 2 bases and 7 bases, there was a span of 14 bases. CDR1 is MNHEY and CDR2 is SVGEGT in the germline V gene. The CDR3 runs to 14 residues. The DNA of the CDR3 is TGTGCCAGCAGTTACCTGGCACGGGATCGGACCCAGTACTTC. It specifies CASSYLARDRTQYF.

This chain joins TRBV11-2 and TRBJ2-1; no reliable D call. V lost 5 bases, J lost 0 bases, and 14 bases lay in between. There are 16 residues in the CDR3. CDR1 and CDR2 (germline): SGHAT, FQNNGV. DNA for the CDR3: TGTGCCAGCAGCCCTGTTATGCTAAACTCCTACAATGAGCAGTTCTTC. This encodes CASSPVMLNSYNEQFF.

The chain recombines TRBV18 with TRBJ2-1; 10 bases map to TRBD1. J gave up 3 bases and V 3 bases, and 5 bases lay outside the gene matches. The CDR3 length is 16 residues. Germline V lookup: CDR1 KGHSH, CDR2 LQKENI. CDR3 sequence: CASSPATGGVYNEQFF. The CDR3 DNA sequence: TGTGCCAGCTCACCTGCGACAGGGGGCGTCTACAATGAGCAGTTCTTC. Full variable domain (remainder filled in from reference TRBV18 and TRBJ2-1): NAGVMQNPRHLVRRRGQEARLRCSPMKGHSHVYWYRQLPEEGLKFMVYLQKENIIDESGMPKERFSAEFPKEGPSILRIQQVVRGDSAAYFCASSPATGGVYNEQFFGPGTRLTVL.

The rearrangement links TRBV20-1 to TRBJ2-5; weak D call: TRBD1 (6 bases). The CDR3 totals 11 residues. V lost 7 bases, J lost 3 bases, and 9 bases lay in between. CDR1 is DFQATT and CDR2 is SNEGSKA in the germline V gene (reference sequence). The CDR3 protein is CSDGTKETQYF. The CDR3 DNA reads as TGCAGTGACGGGACAAAAGAGACCCAGTACTTC.

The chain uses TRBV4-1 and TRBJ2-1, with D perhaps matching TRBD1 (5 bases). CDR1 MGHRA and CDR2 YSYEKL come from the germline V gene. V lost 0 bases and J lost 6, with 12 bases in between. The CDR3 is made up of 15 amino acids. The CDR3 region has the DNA TGCGCCAGCAGCCAAGAAGGGGCACTCCCCAATGAGCAGTTCTTC. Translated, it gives CASSQEGALPNEQFF.

The CDR3 reads CASSPSPGLAGLNEQFF. CDR3 sequence (DNA): TGCGCCAGCAGCCCTAGCCCGGGTCTAGCGGGATTGAATGAGCAGTTCTTC. The chain recombines TRBV4-3 with TRBJ2-1, with TRBD2 identical over 9 bases. Germline loops: CDR1 LGHNA, CDR2 YSLEER. The CDR3 is made up of 17 amino acids. V shed 4 bases, J shed 7 bases, and the junction held 14 bases outside the gene matches.

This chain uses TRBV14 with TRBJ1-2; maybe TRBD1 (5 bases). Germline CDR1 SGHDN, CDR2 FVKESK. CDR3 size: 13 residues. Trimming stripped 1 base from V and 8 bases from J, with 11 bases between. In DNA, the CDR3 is TGTGCCAGCAGCCAAGTAAGGGGCGGCGGCTACACCTTC. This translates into CASSQVRGGGYTF.

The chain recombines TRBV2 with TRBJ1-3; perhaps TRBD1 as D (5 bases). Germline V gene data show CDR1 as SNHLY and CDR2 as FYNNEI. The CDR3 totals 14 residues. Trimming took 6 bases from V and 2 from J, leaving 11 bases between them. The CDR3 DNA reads TGTGCCAGCAGAGGGGTCTCGACTGGAAACACCATATATTTT. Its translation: CASRGVSTGNTIYF. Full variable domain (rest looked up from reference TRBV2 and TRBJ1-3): EPEVTQTPSHQVTQMGQEVILRCVPISNHLYFYWYRQILGQKVEFLVSFYNNEISEKSEIFDDQFSVERPDGSNFTLKIRSTKLEDSAMYFCASRGVSTGNTIYFGEGSWLTVV.

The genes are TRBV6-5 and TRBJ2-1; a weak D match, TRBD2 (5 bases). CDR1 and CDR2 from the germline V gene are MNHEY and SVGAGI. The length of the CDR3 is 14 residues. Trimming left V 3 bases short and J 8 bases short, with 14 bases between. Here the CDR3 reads CASSYRALGDEQFF. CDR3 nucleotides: TGTGCCAGCAGTTATCGAGCCCTCGGGGATGAGCAGTTCTTC.

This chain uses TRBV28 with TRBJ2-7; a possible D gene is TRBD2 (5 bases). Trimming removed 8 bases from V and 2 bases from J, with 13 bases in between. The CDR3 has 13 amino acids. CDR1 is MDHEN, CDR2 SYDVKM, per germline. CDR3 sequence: CASLERAAYEQYF. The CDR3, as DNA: TGTGCCAGCCTCGAGAGGGCGGCCTACGAGCAGTACTTC.

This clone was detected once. DNA of the CDR3: TGTGCCATCAGTGAGGGATGGAGTAACTATGGCTACACCTTC. It codes for CAISEGWSNYGYTF. The rearrangement joins TRBV10-3 to TRBJ1-2; D not certain. Germline lookup yields CDR1 ENHRY and CDR2 SYGVKD. Trimming shortened V by 2 bases and J by 1 base, and 8 bases separated the two germline ends. The CDR3 contains 14 residues.

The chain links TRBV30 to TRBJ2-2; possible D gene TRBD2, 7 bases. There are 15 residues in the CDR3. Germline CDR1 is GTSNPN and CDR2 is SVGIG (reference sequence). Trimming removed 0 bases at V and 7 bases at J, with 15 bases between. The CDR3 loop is CAWSVGGGAFGELFF. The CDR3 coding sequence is TGTGCCTGGAGTGTAGGAGGGGGGGCCTTCGGGGAGCTGTTTTTT.

DNA of the CDR3: TGTGCCAGCAGTTACTCTCCGGGACAGGTCGATGGCTACACCTTC. It is translated as CASSYSPGQVDGYTF. The chain uses TRBV6-5 and TRBJ1-2, with TRBD1 matching over 8 bases. Germline CDR1 MNHEY, CDR2 SVGAGI. This CDR3 is built from 15 residues. Trimming at V came to 0 bases and at J to 6 bases, leaving 6 bases not matched to a gene.

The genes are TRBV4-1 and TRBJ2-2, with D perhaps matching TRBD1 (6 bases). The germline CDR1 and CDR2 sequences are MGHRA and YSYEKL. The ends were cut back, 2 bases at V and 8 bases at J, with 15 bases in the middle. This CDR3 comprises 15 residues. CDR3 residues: CASSQFTGTLGELFF. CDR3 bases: TGCGCCAGCAGCCAATTCACCGGGACACTGGGGGAGCTGTTTTTT.

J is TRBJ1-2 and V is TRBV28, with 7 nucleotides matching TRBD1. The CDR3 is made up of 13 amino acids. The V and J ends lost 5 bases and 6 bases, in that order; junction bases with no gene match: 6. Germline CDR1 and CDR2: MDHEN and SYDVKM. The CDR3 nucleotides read TGTGCCAGCAGTCCAGTAGACAGGGATGGCTACACCTTC. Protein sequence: CASSPVDRDGYTF.

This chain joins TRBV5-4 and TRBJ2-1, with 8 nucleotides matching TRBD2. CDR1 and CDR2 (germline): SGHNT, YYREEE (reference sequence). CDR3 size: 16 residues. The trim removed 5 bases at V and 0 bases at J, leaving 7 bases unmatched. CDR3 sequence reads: CASRDSGANSYNEQFF. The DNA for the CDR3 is TGTGCCAGCAGAGATAGCGGGGCCAACTCCTACAATGAGCAGTTCTTC.